One sample yielded the 18 T cell receptor beta chains listed below, sequenced in a study of blood T cell repertoires in COVID-19. Produced via immunoSEQ multiplex PCR; TCRdb's table is partial and in-frame only. The table shows about 250,000 clones, with 70% to 90% occurring only once. The sequencing input was peripheral blood. The receptors were gathered from a man aged 80 or over with acute or convalescent COVID-19.

The CDR3 bases are TGTGCCAGCAGCTTTGGTCCCCCCCTGCGCAGCAATCAGCCCCAGCATTTT. It is translated as CASSFGPPLRSNQPQHF. The chain combines TRBV5-6 with TRBJ1-5; no firm D call. The CDR3 has 17 residues. V lost 2 bases to trimming and J lost 1 base, with 16 bases between them. Germline CDR1 SGHDT, CDR2 YYEEEE. Full variable domain (outside the CDR3, taken from reference TRBV5-6 and TRBJ1-5): DAGVTQSPTHLIKTRGQQVTLRCSPKSGHDTVSWYQQALGQGPQFIFQYYEEEERQRGNFPDRFSGHQFPNYSSELNVNALLLGDSALYLCASSFGPPLRSNQPQHFGDGTRLSIL.

As concerns this clone: Other DNA sequences in this sample translate to the same CDR3. The chain combines TRBV2 with TRBJ1-5; tentative D call: TRBD1 (5 bases). This CDR3 has 15 amino acids. The V gene lost 2 bases and the J gene lost 6 bases, with 14 bases spanning the gap. Germline V CDR1 and CDR2: SNHLY, FYNNEI. Written as DNA, the CDR3 is TGTGCCAGCAGTGAAAACCCGGGGGTGCGTCAGCCCCAGCATTTT. As protein: CASSENPGVRQPQHF.

V and J are TRBV6-5 and TRBJ1-6; 7 bases fit TRBD1. The V segment lost 5 bases and the J segment 9 bases; nucleotides outside the gene matches: 4. Germline values: CDR1 MNHEY, CDR2 SVGAGI. The CDR3 length is 13 residues. The CDR3 DNA reads TGTGCCAGCAGTAACAGGGGCAGTTCACCCCTCCACTTT. Its protein product is CASSNRGSSPLHF.

This clone appeared a single time. The V and J genes are TRBV24-1 and TRBJ1-1; no firm D call. Trimming pared 5 bases from V and 3 bases from J, leaving 18 bases between. Germline values: CDR1 KGHDR, CDR2 SFDVKD. This CDR3 is built from 16 residues. CDR3 sequence (DNA): TGTGCCACCAGTGCCCTTAGTTTGTATCTCGACACTGAAGCTTTCTTT. This codes for CATSALSLYLDTEAFF.

The V gene is TRBV5-8, the J gene TRBJ2-3, with D unresolved. Germline V gene sequence: CDR1 SGHTS, CDR2 YDEGEE. V lost 0 bases and J 1 base, leaving 9 bases between the germline ends. CDR3 length equals 15 residues. The CDR3 loop is CASSLGGPGTDTQYF. The CDR3 DNA follows: TGTGCCAGCAGCTTGGGTGGTCCGGGCACAGATACGCAGTATTTT.

The chain carries TRBV9 and TRBJ1-2, with 10 bases aligning to TRBD1. The CDR3 totals 16 residues. In germline, CDR1 is SGDLS, CDR2 YYNGEE. The V gene end was trimmed by 2 bases and the J gene end by 4 bases; junction bases not matched to a gene: 8. The CDR3 coding sequence is TGTGCCAGCAGCGTGGACCGGGACAGGGGAACCTATGGCTACACCTTC. It codes for CASSVDRDRGTYGYTF.

As DNA, the CDR3 is TGTGCCAGCAGCTTAGCTGACTCACTGGAGCAGTTCTTC. It yields the protein CASSLADSLEQFF. The rearrangement links TRBV7-6 to TRBJ2-1; D gene unclear. The V and J ends lost 0 bases and 10 bases respectively, with 10 bases between them. Germline V CDR1 and CDR2: SGHVS, FNYEAQ. The CDR3 contains 13 residues.

In its sample, this clone was seen once. The chain combines TRBV19 with TRBJ1-4; no definite D call. Trimming took off 2 bases at V and 0 bases at J, with 7 bases between the two ends. The CDR3 contains 15 residues. Germline V gene lookup returns CDR1 LNHDA and CDR2 SQIVND (reference sequence). The CDR3 DNA follows: TGTGCCAGTAGTATATTCTCGGCAACTAATGAAAAACTGTTTTTT. Translated: CASSIFSATNEKLFF. Full variable domain (remainder filled in from reference TRBV19 and TRBJ1-4): DGGITQSPKYLFRKEGQNVTLSCEQNLNHDAMYWYRQDPGQGLRLIYYSQIVNDFQKGDIAEGYSVSREKKESFPLTVTSAQKNPTAFYLCASSIFSATNEKLFFGSGTQLSVL.

This clone was found a few times. The chain couples TRBV24-1 to TRBJ2-1, with 10 bases lining up with TRBD2. V dropped 5 bases and J dropped 6; count of bases not matched to a gene: 6. Germline V CDR1 and CDR2: KGHDR, SFDVKD. The CDR3 length is 15 residues. Written as DNA, the CDR3 is TGTGCCACCAGTGGAGGACTAGCGGAACCCAATGAGCAGTTCTTC. As protein: CATSGGLAEPNEQFF.

The chain joins TRBV2 to TRBJ2-2; possibly TRBD1 for D (6 bases). Trimming took 8 bases from V and 7 from J, leaving 17 bases between them. Germline-derived CDR1 and CDR2 are SNHLY and FYNNEI. The CDR3 extends over 14 amino acids. The CDR3 DNA reads as TGTGCCAGCGAAACAGGGACGTTGAGCGGGGAGCTGTTTTTT. Encoded protein: CASETGTLSGELFF.

This chain links TRBV7-3 with TRBJ2-5; 13 nucleotides align to TRBD2. The V gene end was trimmed by 1 base and the J gene end by 8 bases; junction bases not matched to a gene: 13. This CDR3 contains 18 residues. Germline-derived CDR1 and CDR2 are SGHTA and FQGTGA. The CDR3 here is CASSLKGVGTSGTSTQYF. The CDR3 DNA reads as TGTGCCAGCAGCTTAAAAGGCGTCGGGACTAGCGGGACTTCAACCCAGTACTTC.

The chain couples TRBV7-2 to TRBJ2-7; 11 nucleotides agree with TRBD2. The CDR3 loop spans 15 amino acids. V shed 2 bases and J 3 bases; nucleotides not matched to a gene: 3. CDR1 is SGHTA, CDR2 FQGNSA, per germline. The CDR3 nucleotides are TGTGCCAGCAGCTTACCTAGCGGGAGGCGCTACGAGCAGTACTTC. This encodes CASSLPSGRRYEQYF.

The CDR3 DNA reads as TGCGCCAGCAGCAACGGGGGGGCTAACAATGAGCAGTTCTTC. This gives the protein CASSNGGANNEQFF. J is TRBJ2-1 and V is TRBV5-1; 8 bases agree with TRBD2. Losses at the gene ends were 4 bases for V and 5 bases for J; bases not matched to a gene: 5. The CDR3 spans 14 residues. In germline, CDR1 is SGHRS, CDR2 YFSETQ.

This clone was found once. The V call is TRBV6-1, the J call TRBJ1-3; tentatively, D is TRBD1 (6 bases). The CDR3 spans 15 residues. V lost 3 bases, J lost 0 bases, and 9 bases lay in between. CDR1 is MNHNS and CDR2 is SASEGT in the germline V gene. The CDR3 protein is CASSDRGLSGNTIYF. The CDR3 DNA reads TGTGCCAGCAGTGACAGGGGCCTCTCTGGAAACACCATATATTTT.

This clone was detected only once. V is TRBV19 and J is TRBJ1-2; 8 bases line up with TRBD1. CDR3 length: 14 amino acids. Trimming removed 7 bases from V and 7 bases from J; junction bases left unmatched: 11. Germline lookup yields CDR1 LNHDA and CDR2 SQIVND (reference sequence). The CDR3 sequence is CASNPLTGVGGYTF. The CDR3 DNA is TGTGCCAGTAACCCCCTGACAGGGGTGGGTGGCTACACCTTC.

This chain links TRBV7-3 with TRBJ1-1; tentative D call: TRBD1 (5 bases). Trimming took 0 bases from V and 0 from J, leaving 11 bases between them. Germline V lookup: CDR1 SGHTA, CDR2 FQGTGA. The CDR3 spans 16 residues. Here the CDR3 DNA reads TGTGCCAGCAGCTTAACATCTCCGACAGTGAACACTGAAGCTTTCTTT. Residues: CASSLTSPTVNTEAFF.

The chain joins TRBV3-1 (or the pseudogene TRBV3-2) to TRBJ1-3; D not resolved. The CDR3 consists of 16 residues. V was shortened by 6 bases and J by 0 bases, with 15 bases between the two germline ends. CDR1 is LGHDT and CDR2 is YNNKEL in the germline V gene (reference sequence). Here the CDR3 DNA reads TGTGCCAGCAGTCCTCCCCGGCAGGCCTCTGGAAACACCATATATTTT. As protein: CASSPPRQASGNTIYF.

The chain combines TRBV10-3 with TRBJ2-7; perhaps TRBD2 as D (5 bases). V was trimmed by 1 base and J by 7 bases, leaving 8 bases between them. CDR1 is ENHRY, CDR2 SYGVKD, per germline. The CDR3 covers 12 residues. The CDR3 DNA reads as TGTGCCATCAGTGAGTACCGGGAAGAGCAGTACTTC. It yields the protein CAISEYREEQYF.